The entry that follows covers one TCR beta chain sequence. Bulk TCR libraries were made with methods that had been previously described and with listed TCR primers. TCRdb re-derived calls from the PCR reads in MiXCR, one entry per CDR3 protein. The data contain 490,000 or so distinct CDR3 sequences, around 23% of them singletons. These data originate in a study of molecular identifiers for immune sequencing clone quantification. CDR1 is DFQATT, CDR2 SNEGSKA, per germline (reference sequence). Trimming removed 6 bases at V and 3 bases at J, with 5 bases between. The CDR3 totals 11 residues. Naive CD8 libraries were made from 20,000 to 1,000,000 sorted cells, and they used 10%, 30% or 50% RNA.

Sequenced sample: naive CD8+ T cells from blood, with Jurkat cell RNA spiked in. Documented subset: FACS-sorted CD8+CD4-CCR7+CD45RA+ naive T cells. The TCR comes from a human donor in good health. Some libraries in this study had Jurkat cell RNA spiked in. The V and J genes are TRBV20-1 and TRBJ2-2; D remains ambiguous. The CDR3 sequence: CSAHYTGELFF. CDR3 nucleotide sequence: TGCAGTGCCCATTACACCGGGGAGCTGTTTTTT.